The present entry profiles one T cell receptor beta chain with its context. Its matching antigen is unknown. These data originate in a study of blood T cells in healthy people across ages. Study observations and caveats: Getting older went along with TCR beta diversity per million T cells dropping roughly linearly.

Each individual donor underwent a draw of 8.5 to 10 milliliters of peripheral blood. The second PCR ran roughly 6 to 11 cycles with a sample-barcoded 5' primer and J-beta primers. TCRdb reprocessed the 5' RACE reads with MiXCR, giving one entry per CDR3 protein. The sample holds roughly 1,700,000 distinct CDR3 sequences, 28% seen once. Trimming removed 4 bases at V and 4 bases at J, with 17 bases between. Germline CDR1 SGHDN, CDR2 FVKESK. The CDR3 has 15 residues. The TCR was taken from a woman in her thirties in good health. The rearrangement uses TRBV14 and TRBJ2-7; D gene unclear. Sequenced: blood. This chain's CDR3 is CASSRGAIVMYEQYF. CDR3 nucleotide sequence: TGTGCCAGCAGCCGTGGAGCTATTGTTATGTACGAGCAGTACTTC.